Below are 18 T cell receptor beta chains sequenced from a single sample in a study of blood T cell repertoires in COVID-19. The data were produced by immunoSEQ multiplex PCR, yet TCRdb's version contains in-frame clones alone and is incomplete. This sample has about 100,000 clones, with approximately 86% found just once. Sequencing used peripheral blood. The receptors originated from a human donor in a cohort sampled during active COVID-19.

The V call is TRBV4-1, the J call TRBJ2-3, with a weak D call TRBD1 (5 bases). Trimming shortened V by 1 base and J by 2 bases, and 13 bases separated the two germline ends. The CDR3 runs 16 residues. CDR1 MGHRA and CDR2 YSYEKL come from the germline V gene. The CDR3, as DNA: TGCGCCAGCAGCCAAGTTGCGACAGTAAACACAGATACGCAGTATTTT. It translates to CASSQVATVNTDTQYF.

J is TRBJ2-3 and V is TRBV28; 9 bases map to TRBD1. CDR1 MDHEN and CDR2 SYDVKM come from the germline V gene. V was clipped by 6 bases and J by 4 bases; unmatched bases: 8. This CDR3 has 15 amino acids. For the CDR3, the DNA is TGTGCCAGCAGACAGGGGGCAGGGTTCGCAGATACGCAGTATTTT. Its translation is CASRQGAGFADTQYF. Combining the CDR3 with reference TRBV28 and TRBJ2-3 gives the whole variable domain DVKVTQSSRYLVKRTGEKVFLECVQDMDHENMFWYRQDPGLGLRLIYFSYDVKMKEKGDIPEGYSVSREKKERFSLILESASTNQTSMYLCASRQGAGFADTQYFGPGTRLTVL.

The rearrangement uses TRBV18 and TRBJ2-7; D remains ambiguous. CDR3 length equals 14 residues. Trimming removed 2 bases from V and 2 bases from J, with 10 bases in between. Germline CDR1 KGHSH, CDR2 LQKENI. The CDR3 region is CASSPRRGTYEQYF. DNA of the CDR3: TGTGCCAGCTCACCAAGGCGCGGAACCTACGAGCAGTACTTC.

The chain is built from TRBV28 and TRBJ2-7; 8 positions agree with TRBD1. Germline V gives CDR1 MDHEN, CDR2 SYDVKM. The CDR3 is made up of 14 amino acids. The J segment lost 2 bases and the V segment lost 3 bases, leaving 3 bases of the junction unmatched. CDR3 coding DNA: TGTGCCAGCAGTTTCCGGGACAGGCCCTACGAGCAGTACTTC. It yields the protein CASSFRDRPYEQYF. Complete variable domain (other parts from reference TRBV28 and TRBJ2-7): DVKVTQSSRYLVKRTGEKVFLECVQDMDHENMFWYRQDPGLGLRLIYFSYDVKMKEKGDIPEGYSVSREKKERFSLILESASTNQTSMYLCASSFRDRPYEQYFGPGTRLTVT.

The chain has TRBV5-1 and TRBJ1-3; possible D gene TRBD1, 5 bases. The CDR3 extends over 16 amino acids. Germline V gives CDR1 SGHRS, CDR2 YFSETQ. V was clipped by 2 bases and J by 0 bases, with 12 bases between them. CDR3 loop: CASSLRGDHSGNTIYF. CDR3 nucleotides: TGCGCCAGCAGCTTAAGGGGCGACCACTCTGGAAACACCATATATTTT. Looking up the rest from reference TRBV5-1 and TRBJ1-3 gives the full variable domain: KAGVTQTPRYLIKTRGQQVTLSCSPISGHRSVSWYQQTPGQGLQFLFEYFSETQRNKGNFPGRFSGRQFSNSRSEMNVSTLELGDSALYLCASSLRGDHSGNTIYFGEGSWLTVV.

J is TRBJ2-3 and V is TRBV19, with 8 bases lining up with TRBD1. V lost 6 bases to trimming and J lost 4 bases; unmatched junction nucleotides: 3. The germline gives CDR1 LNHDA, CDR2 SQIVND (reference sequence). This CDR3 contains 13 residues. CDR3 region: CASRARGPDTQYF. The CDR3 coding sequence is TGTGCCAGTAGAGCCAGGGGGCCAGATACGCAGTATTTT. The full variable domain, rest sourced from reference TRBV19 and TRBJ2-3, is DGGITQSPKYLFRKEGQNVTLSCEQNLNHDAMYWYRQDPGQGLRLIYYSQIVNDFQKGDIAEGYSVSREKKESFPLTVTSAQKNPTAFYLCASRARGPDTQYFGPGTRLTVL.

The CDR3, as DNA: TGTGCCATCAGTCCCTCCAGGACAGATATTACCGGGGAGCTGTTTTTT. This sequence encodes CAISPSRTDITGELFF. The rearrangement uses TRBV10-3 and TRBJ2-2, with D perhaps TRBD1 (6 bases). In germline, CDR1 is ENHRY, CDR2 SYGVKD. The length of the CDR3 is 16 residues. Trimming took off 5 bases at V and 5 bases at J, with 18 bases between the two ends.

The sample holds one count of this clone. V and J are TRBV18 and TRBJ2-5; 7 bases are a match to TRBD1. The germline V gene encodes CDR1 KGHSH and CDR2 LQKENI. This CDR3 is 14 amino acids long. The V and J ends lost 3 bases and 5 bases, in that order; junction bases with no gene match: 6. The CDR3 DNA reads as TGTGCCAGCTCACCTACGACAGGGCATGAGACCCAGTACTTC. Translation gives CASSPTTGHETQYF.

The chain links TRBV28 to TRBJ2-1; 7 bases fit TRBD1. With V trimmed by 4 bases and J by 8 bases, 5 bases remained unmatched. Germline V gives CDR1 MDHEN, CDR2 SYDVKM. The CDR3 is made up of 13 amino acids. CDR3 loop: CASSSTGIDEQFF. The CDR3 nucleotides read TGTGCCAGCAGTTCGACAGGGATCGATGAGCAGTTCTTC.

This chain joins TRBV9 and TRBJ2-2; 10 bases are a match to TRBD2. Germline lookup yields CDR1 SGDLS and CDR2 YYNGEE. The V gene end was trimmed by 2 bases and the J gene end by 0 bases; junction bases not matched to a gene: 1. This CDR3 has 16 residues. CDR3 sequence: CASSVTSGSNTGELFF. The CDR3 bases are TGTGCCAGCAGCGTGACTAGCGGGTCGAACACCGGGGAGCTGTTTTTT.

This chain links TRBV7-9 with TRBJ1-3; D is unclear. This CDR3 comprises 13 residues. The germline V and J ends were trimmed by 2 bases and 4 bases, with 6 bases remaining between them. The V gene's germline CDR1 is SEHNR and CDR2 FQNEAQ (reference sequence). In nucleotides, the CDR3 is TGTGCCAGCAGCTTAACTACGGGAAACACCATATATTTT. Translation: CASSLTTGNTIYF.

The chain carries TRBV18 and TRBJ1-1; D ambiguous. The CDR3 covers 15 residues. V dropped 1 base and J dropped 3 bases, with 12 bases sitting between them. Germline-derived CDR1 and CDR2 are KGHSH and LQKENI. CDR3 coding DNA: TGTGCCAGCTCACCACACGGGATTTCGGACACTGAAGCTTTCTTT. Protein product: CASSPHGISDTEAFF. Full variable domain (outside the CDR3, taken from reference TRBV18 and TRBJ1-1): NAGVMQNPRHLVRRRGQEARLRCSPMKGHSHVYWYRQLPEEGLKFMVYLQKENIIDESGMPKERFSAEFPKEGPSILRIQQVVRGDSAAYFCASSPHGISDTEAFFGQGTRLTVV.

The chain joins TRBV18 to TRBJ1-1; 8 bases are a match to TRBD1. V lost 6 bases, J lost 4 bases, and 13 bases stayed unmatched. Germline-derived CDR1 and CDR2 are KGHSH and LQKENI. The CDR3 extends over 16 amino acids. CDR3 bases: TGTGCCAGCTCCAGAGGGGACAGGTTAGAGGGCACTGAAGCTTTCTTT. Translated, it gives CASSRGDRLEGTEAFF.

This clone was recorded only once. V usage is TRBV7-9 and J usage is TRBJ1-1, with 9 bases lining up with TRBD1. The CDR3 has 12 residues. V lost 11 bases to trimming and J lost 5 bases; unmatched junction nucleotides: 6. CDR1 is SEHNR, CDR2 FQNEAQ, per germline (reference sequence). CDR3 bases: TGTGCCGGAGACAGGGGGATAACTGAAGCTTTCTTT. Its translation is CAGDRGITEAFF.

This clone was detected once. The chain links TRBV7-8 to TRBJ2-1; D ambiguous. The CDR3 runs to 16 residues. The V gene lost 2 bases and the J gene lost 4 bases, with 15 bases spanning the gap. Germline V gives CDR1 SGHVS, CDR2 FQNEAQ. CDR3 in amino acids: CASSLRRPGGYNEQFF. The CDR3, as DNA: TGTGCCAGCAGCTTAAGGCGCCCCGGCGGATACAATGAGCAGTTCTTC.

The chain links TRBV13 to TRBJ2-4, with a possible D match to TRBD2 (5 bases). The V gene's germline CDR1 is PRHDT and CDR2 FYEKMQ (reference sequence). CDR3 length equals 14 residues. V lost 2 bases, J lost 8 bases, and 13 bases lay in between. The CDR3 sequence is CASSLTGELDIQYF. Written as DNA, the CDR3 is TGTGCCAGCAGCTTAACTGGGGAGTTAGACATTCAGTACTTC.

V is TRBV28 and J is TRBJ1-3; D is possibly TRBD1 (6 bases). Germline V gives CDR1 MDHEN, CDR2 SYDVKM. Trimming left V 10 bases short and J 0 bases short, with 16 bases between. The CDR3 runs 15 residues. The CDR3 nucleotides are TGTGCCATACGACAGGAACTTCTCTCTGGAAACACCATATATTTT. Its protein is CAIRQELLSGNTIYF.

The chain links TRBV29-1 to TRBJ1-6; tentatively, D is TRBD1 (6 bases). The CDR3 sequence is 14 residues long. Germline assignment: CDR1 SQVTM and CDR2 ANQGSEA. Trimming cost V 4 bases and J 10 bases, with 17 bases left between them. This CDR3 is CSVAQGRNNSPLHF. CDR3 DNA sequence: TGCAGCGTTGCGCAGGGGCGGAACAACTCACCCCTCCACTTT.